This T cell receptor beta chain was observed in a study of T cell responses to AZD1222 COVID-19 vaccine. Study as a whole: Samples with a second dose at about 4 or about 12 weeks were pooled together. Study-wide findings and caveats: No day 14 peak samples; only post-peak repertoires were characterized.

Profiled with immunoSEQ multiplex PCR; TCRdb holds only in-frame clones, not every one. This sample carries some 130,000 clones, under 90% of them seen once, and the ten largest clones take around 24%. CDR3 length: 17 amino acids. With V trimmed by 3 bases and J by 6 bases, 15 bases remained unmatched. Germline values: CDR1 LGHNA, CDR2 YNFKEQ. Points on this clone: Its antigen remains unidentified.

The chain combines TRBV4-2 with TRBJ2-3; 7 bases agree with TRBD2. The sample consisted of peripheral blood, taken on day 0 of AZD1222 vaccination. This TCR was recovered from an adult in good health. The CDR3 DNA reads TGTGCCAGCAGCCAGGGGACCGGACTAGGGAATGGGGATACGCAGTATTTT. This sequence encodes CASSQGTGLGNGDTQYF.